Shown below are 20 T cell receptor beta chains from a single sample sequenced in a study of T cells of healthy individuals. Each CDR3 protein is one row after TCRdb ran MiXCR on the 5' RACE reads. The table has 60,000 to 75,000 distinct CDR3 sequences, 15% to 20% seen once. The receptors come from a human donor in good health.

This clonotype was counted at least ten times. The rearrangement links TRBV9 to TRBJ2-3; 7 bases align to TRBD2. This CDR3 is 16 amino acids long. Germline values: CDR1 SGDLS, CDR2 YYNGEE. J lost 5 bases, V lost 0 bases, and 9 bases had no gene match. CDR3 coding DNA: TGTGCCAGCAGCGTAGGGGATAGCGGGCGGGGAGATACGCAGTATTTT. This gives the protein CASSVGDSGRGDTQYF.

This clonotype was counted many times. The chain joins TRBV5-8 to TRBJ1-1; D is undetermined. Trimming took off 4 bases at V and 8 bases at J, with 18 bases between the two ends. The CDR3 runs 14 residues. Germline V lookup: CDR1 SGHTS, CDR2 YDEGEE. CDR3 nucleotide sequence: TGTGCCAGCAGCACGGTAGGAGGAGGGTTAGAAGCTTTCTTT. Amino acids: CASSTVGGGLEAFF.

This clonotype was picked up many times. The chain combines TRBV6-5 with TRBJ1-6, with D hard to call. Germline V gene sequence: CDR1 MNHEY, CDR2 SVGAGI. V was clipped by 4 bases and J by 6 bases, with 13 bases between them. The CDR3 extends over 15 amino acids. The CDR3 region has the DNA TGTGCCAGCAGTTCCCCGACAATCGTTAATTCACCCCTCCACTTT. Amino acids: CASSSPTIVNSPLHF.

In its sample, this clonotype was seen a few times. The chain joins TRBV28 to TRBJ1-6; TRBD1 matches 9 bases. The CDR3 loop spans 15 amino acids. Trimming at V came to 2 bases and at J to 7 bases, leaving 3 bases not matched to a gene. Germline V gene lookup returns CDR1 MDHEN and CDR2 SYDVKM. The CDR3 DNA sequence: TGTGCCAGCAGTTTAGGACAGGGGTGGAATTCACCCCTCCACTTT. This sequence encodes CASSLGQGWNSPLHF.

This clonotype was counted between two and nine times. V usage is TRBV6-6 and J usage is TRBJ2-3, with 8 bases that match TRBD2. CDR1 and CDR2 from the germline V gene are MNHNY and SVGAGI (reference sequence). The length of the CDR3 is 15 residues. V was clipped by 6 bases and J by 5 bases; unmatched bases: 10. The CDR3 loop reads CASSNGRAGKDTQYF. DNA of the CDR3: TGTGCCAGCAGCAACGGGAGGGCGGGCAAAGATACGCAGTATTTT.

This clonotype was detected ten times or more. The chain joins TRBV11-2 to TRBJ2-1, with 10 bases fitting TRBD2. The germline V gene encodes CDR1 SGHAT and CDR2 FQNNGV. The CDR3 length is 17 residues. V dropped 2 bases and J dropped 7; count of bases not matched to a gene: 11. CDR3 bases: TGTGCCAGCAGCTTAAGCCGAGCGGGGGGGGCGAGGAATGAGCAGTTCTTC. Translating it yields CASSLSRAGGARNEQFF.

This clonotype was recorded many times. The V and J genes are TRBV20-1 and TRBJ2-5, with a weak D call TRBD2 (5 bases). CDR3 length equals 15 residues. Trimming left V 6 bases short and J 0 bases short, with 17 bases between. Per germline, CDR1 DFQATT and CDR2 SNEGSKA (reference sequence). CDR3 sequence: CSAHLQSGDQETQYF. The CDR3 DNA reads TGCAGTGCCCACCTTCAATCCGGGGACCAAGAGACCCAGTACTTC.

V usage is TRBV11-2 and J usage is TRBJ2-7; 7 nucleotides agree with TRBD2. CDR1 is SGHAT and CDR2 is FQNNGV in the germline V gene. Trimming cost V 0 bases and J 4 bases; bases outside gene matches: 3. The CDR3 extends over 14 amino acids. CDR3 in amino acids: CASSLEAGDYEQYF. Written as DNA, the CDR3 is TGTGCCAGCAGCTTAGAGGCGGGAGATTACGAGCAGTACTTC.

This clonotype has a handful of counts. The rearrangement joins TRBV20-1 to TRBJ1-6, with 10 nucleotides matching TRBD1. V lost 1 base, J lost 8 bases, and 2 bases stayed unmatched. There are 14 residues in the CDR3. The V gene's germline CDR1 is DFQATT and CDR2 SNEGSKA (reference sequence). The CDR3 spells CSARVGTGDSPLHF. The DNA of the CDR3 is TGCAGTGCTAGAGTGGGGACAGGGGATTCACCCCTCCACTTT.

There are a few counts of this clonotype. The chain links TRBV7-9 to TRBJ2-3; weak D call: TRBD2 (6 bases). The CDR3 contains 16 residues. Germline values: CDR1 SEHNR, CDR2 FQNEAQ (reference sequence). The V end was cut by 9 bases, the J end by 4 bases, with 23 bases between. CDR3 protein: CASTLEGRGPADTQYF. The CDR3 nucleotides are TGTGCCAGTACGCTGGAGGGGCGGGGTCCGGCAGATACGCAGTATTTT. The full variable domain, completed using reference TRBV7-9 and TRBJ2-3, is DTGVSQNPRHKITKRGQNVTFRCDPISEHNRLYWYRQTLGQGPEFLTYFQNEAQLEKSRLLSDRFSAERPKGSFSTLEIQRTEQGDSAMYLCASTLEGRGPADTQYFGPGTRLTVL.

The chain joins TRBV6-1 to TRBJ2-7; D may be TRBD1 or TRBD2 (5 bases each). The CDR3 has 16 amino acids. Germline V lookup: CDR1 MNHNS, CDR2 SASEGT. Trimming removed 2 bases at V and 0 bases at J, with 14 bases between. Here the CDR3 reads CASSEYVGTSSYEQYF. CDR3 DNA: TGTGCCAGCAGTGAATATGTCGGGACGAGCTCCTACGAGCAGTACTTC.

This chain joins TRBV28 and TRBJ2-7; D is possibly TRBD1 (6 bases). Germline CDR1 is MDHEN and CDR2 is SYDVKM. V lost 5 bases to trimming and J lost 2 bases, with 10 bases between them. The CDR3 consists of 13 residues. CDR3: CASSRDNPYEQYF. As DNA, the CDR3 is TGTGCCAGCAGTAGGGACAACCCCTACGAGCAGTACTTC.

The CDR3 spells CASRWGHSGELFF. The CDR3 region has the DNA TGCGCCAGCAGGTGGGGGCACTCCGGGGAGCTGTTTTTT. V and J are TRBV5-1 and TRBJ2-2; maybe TRBD1 (6 bases). V was pared by 5 bases and J by 6 bases, with 11 bases between. The CDR3 length is 13 residues. Germline values: CDR1 SGHRS, CDR2 YFSETQ.

The chain has TRBV19 and TRBJ2-6, with D perhaps matching TRBD1 (6 bases). V was clipped by 7 bases and J by 0 bases, with 16 bases between them. The CDR3 has 17 residues. Germline V CDR1 and CDR2: LNHDA, SQIVND (reference sequence). The CDR3 region is CASTRQEIVSGANVLTF. The CDR3 DNA reads as TGTGCCAGTACCCGACAGGAAATCGTCTCTGGGGCCAACGTCCTGACTTTC.

This clonotype was counted at least ten times. The chain is built from TRBV19 and TRBJ1-2; perhaps TRBD1 as D (6 bases). Germline V gives CDR1 LNHDA, CDR2 SQIVND (reference sequence). Trimming took off 7 bases at V and 4 bases at J, with 19 bases between the two ends. CDR3 length equals 15 residues. The CDR3 region is CASKATGTNLYGYTF. Written as DNA, the CDR3 is TGTGCCAGTAAGGCTACCGGGACAAACCTCTATGGCTACACCTTC. Based on the CDR3 plus reference TRBV19 and TRBJ1-2, the full variable domain is DGGITQSPKYLFRKEGQNVTLSCEQNLNHDAMYWYRQDPGQGLRLIYYSQIVNDFQKGDIAEGYSVSREKKESFPLTVTSAQKNPTAFYLCASKATGTNLYGYTFGSGTRLTVV.

The rearrangement joins TRBV5-1 to TRBJ2-3; no definite D call. There are 13 residues in the CDR3. CDR1 is SGHRS and CDR2 is YFSETQ in the germline V gene. V lost 4 bases to trimming and J lost 0 bases, with 6 bases between them. The CDR3 loop reads CASSLSSTDTQYF. CDR3 DNA: TGCGCCAGCAGCCTCTCTAGCACAGATACGCAGTATTTT.

This clonotype was seen many times. The chain carries TRBV10-3 and TRBJ2-4, with 10 bases lining up with TRBD2. V was clipped by 6 bases and J by 2 bases; unmatched bases: 4. CDR3 length equals 15 residues. Germline V lookup: CDR1 ENHRY, CDR2 SYGVKD. The CDR3 loop reads CAIRGTSETKNIQYF. The CDR3 DNA is TGTGCCATCAGGGGGACTAGCGAGACCAAAAACATTCAGTACTTC.

There are a few counts of this clonotype. V usage is TRBV20-1 and J usage is TRBJ2-3, with 7 nucleotides matching TRBD2. Trimming at V came to 5 bases and at J to 4 bases, leaving 9 bases not matched to a gene. Germline CDR1 and CDR2: DFQATT and SNEGSKA (reference sequence). This CDR3 has 14 amino acids. CDR3 in amino acids: CSAWDYLPPDTQYF. CDR3 nucleotides: TGCAGTGCTTGGGACTACTTGCCCCCAGATACGCAGTATTTT.

The gene calls are TRBV5-1 and TRBJ1-5, with D hard to call. From germline, CDR1 is SGHRS and CDR2 YFSETQ. V was pared by 0 bases and J by 4 bases, with 8 bases between. The CDR3 is 14 amino acids. The CDR3, as DNA: TGCGCCAGCAGCTTGGCTCCTGGGAATCAGCCCCAGCATTTT. Amino acids: CASSLAPGNQPQHF.

The chain joins TRBV2 to TRBJ1-4; D unresolved. The CDR3 covers 10 residues. The ends were cut back, 1 base at V and 11 bases at J, with 2 bases in the middle. CDR1 is SNHLY, CDR2 FYNNEI, per germline. As DNA, the CDR3 is TGTGCCAGCAGTGAAGGGAAACTGTTTTTT. This translates into CASSEGKLFF.